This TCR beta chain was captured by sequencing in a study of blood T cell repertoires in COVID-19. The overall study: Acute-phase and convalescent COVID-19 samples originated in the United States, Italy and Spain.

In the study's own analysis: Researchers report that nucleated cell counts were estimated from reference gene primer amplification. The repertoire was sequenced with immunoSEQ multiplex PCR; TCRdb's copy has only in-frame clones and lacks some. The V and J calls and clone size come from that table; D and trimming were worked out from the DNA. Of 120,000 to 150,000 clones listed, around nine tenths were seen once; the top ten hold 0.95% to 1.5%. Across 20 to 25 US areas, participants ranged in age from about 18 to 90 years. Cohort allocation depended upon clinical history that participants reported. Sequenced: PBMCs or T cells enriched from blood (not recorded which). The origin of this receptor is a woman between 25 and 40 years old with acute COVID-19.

The CDR3 is CASSYNADTQYF. The CDR3 region has the DNA TGTGCCAGCAGCTATAATGCAGATACGCAGTATTTT. The rearrangement joins TRBV5-4 to TRBJ2-3; D unclear. The V gene lost 3 bases and the J gene lost 4 bases, with 6 bases spanning the gap. The CDR3 consists of 12 residues. In germline, CDR1 is SGHNT, CDR2 YYREEE (reference sequence).